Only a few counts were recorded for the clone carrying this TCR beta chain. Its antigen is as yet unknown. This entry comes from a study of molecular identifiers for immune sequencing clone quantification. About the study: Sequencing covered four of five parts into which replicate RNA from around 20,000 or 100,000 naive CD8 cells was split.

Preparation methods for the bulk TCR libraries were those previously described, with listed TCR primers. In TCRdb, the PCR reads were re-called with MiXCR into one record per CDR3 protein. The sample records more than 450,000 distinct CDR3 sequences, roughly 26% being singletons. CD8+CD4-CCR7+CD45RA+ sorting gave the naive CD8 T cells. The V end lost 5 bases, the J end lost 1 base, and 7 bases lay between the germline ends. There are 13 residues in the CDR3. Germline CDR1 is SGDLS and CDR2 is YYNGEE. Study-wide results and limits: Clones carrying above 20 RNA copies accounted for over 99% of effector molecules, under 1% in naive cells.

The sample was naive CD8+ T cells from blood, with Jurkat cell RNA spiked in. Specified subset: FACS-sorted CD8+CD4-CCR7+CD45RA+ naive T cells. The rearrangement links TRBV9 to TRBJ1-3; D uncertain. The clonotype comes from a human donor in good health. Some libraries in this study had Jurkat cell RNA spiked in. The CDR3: CASRDGSGNTIYF. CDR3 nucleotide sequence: TGTGCCAGCAGGGACGGATCTGGAAACACCATATATTTT. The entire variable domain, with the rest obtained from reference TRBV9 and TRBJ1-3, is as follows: DSGVTQTPKHLITATGQRVTLRCSPRSGDLSVYWYQQSLDQGLQFLIQYYNGEERAKGNILERFSAQQFPDLHSELNLSSLELGDSALYFCASRDGSGNTIYFGEGSWLTVV.